A single sample gave rise to the 24 T cell receptor beta chains below, sequenced in a study of T-cell memory formation after mild COVID-19. TCRdb reprocessed the 5' RACE reads via MiXCR and lists one record per CDR3 protein. The sample includes fewer than 650,000 distinct CDR3 sequences, 15% to 20% of them seen just once. The sample comprised PBMCs or a T cell subset sorted from them (not recorded which). These receptors all stem from an adult woman who had mild COVID-19 (a few samples of this study predate the infection). Cell type and time point are not known.

This rearrangement joins TRBV9 to TRBJ2-5, with a possible D match to TRBD2 (5 bases). Germline CDR1 is SGDLS and CDR2 is YYNGEE. The CDR3 loop spans 16 amino acids. Trimming left V 0 bases short and J 1 base short, with 13 bases between. This chain's CDR3 is CASSVESSGIQETQYF. The CDR3 nucleotides read TGTGCCAGCAGCGTAGAAAGCTCCGGGATCCAAGAGACCCAGTACTTC.

This clonotype was recorded at least ten times. The V call is TRBV5-1, the J call TRBJ1-1; D unclear. This CDR3 is 15 amino acids long. Germline CDR1 reads SGHRS; CDR2 reads YFSETQ. V was pared by 3 bases and J by 6 bases, with 18 bases between. CDR3 nucleotide sequence: TGCGCCAGCAGCTCCGGGCCGGAAACCTGGGCTGAAGCTTTCTTT. Its protein product is CASSSGPETWAEAFF.

There are many counts of this clonotype. V is TRBV4-2 and J is TRBJ1-1, with D unclear. Looked up from germline, CDR1 is LGHNA and CDR2 is YNFKEQ. Between the trimmed V and J ends, which lost 0 bases and 0 bases, there was a span of 11 bases. The CDR3 totals 16 residues. CDR3 protein: CASSQDNTNLNTEAFF. CDR3 in DNA: TGTGCCAGCAGCCAAGATAATACGAATTTGAACACTGAAGCTTTCTTT.

This rearrangement joins TRBV9 to TRBJ1-4; weak D call: TRBD1 (6 bases). Trimming stripped 4 bases from V and 5 bases from J, with 24 bases between. Germline CDR1 and CDR2: SGDLS and YYNGEE. The CDR3 runs to 18 residues. Here the CDR3 DNA reads TGTGCCAGCAGCCTCAACCCCACCATACAGGGACCGAATGAAAAACTGTTTTTT. Its protein is CASSLNPTIQGPNEKLFF.

The chain employs TRBV6-2 or TRBV6-3 and TRBJ2-2, with 7 bases lining up with TRBD1. The CDR3 has 14 residues. Germline assignment: CDR1 MNHEY and CDR2 SVGEGT. V lost 7 bases to trimming and J lost 4 bases; unmatched junction nucleotides: 6. The CDR3 nucleotides read TGTGCCAGCAAGAGGTCAGGGGGCACCGGGGAGCTGTTTTTT. Its translation: CASKRSGGTGELFF.

This clonotype was seen a handful of times. A much larger clone is a single base away; this may be a read error. The chain uses TRBV5-5 and TRBJ2-7, with 8 bases fitting TRBD1. Germline V gives CDR1 SGHKS, CDR2 YYEKEE (reference sequence). Trimming cost V 4 bases and J 6 bases; bases outside gene matches: 3. The CDR3 loop spans 12 amino acids. DNA of the CDR3: TGTGCCAGCAGCGCGACAGGGGTCGAGCAGTACTTC. Protein sequence: CASSATGVEQYF.

The CDR3 DNA sequence: TGTGCCACCAGTGGGACGAGGGGATGGGAGCAGTTCTTC. It yields the protein CATSGTRGWEQFF. V gene TRBV24-1 combines with J gene TRBJ2-1, with D perhaps assigned TRBD1 or TRBD2 (5 bases each). The germline V and J ends were trimmed by 5 bases and 10 bases, with 14 bases remaining between them. Germline CDR1 is KGHDR and CDR2 is SFDVKD. This CDR3 is built from 13 residues.

The rearrangement links TRBV9 to TRBJ2-7; 10 positions match TRBD1. Germline CDR1 SGDLS, CDR2 YYNGEE. J lost 3 bases, V lost 3 bases, and 6 bases had no gene match. This CDR3 contains 15 residues. The CDR3 is CASSALRTGGYEQYF. Here the CDR3 DNA reads TGTGCCAGCAGCGCCCTCCGGACAGGGGGCTACGAGCAGTACTTC.

This clonotype was detected only once. The rearrangement links TRBV24-1 to TRBJ2-3; D unresolved. CDR1 is KGHDR and CDR2 is SFDVKD in the germline V gene. The CDR3 is made up of 14 amino acids. V dropped 6 bases and J dropped 4 bases, with 13 bases sitting between them. The CDR3 spells CATSSRRGPDTQYF. CDR3 sequence (DNA): TGTGCCACCAGTAGCCGTCGAGGCCCAGATACGCAGTATTTT.

This clonotype was observed many times. CDR3 amino acids: CASSRLRGQETQYF. As DNA, the CDR3 is TGTGCCAGCTCACGTCTCAGGGGACAAGAGACCCAGTACTTC. V is TRBV18 and J is TRBJ2-5, with a tentative D call TRBD1 (6 bases). Germline CDR1 is KGHSH and CDR2 is LQKENI. CDR3 length: 14 amino acids. Trimming pared 4 bases from V and 2 bases from J, leaving 11 bases between.

This clonotype showed up just a few times. The chain links TRBV7-9 to TRBJ1-5; D not certain. V shed 5 bases and J shed 6 bases, with 8 bases lying between them. This CDR3 is built from 12 residues. CDR1 and CDR2 from the germline V gene are SEHNR and FQNEAQ (reference sequence). The DNA of the CDR3 is TGTGCCAGCAGCGGCGGAGCTCAGCCCCAGCATTTT. As protein: CASSGGAQPQHF.

CDR3 sequence reads: CASSFRDYNEQFF. In DNA form, the CDR3 reads TGTGCCAGCAGCTTCAGGGATTACAATGAGCAGTTCTTC. The chain carries TRBV7-9 and TRBJ2-1; perhaps TRBD1 as D (5 bases). The V end lost 3 bases, the J end lost 4 bases, and 7 bases lay between the germline ends. The CDR3 length is 13 residues. The V gene's germline CDR1 is SEHNR and CDR2 FQNEAQ (reference sequence).

The table lists this clonotype with many counts. This chain's CDR3 is CASSGPGHQEAFF. For the CDR3, the DNA is TGTGCCAGCAGTGGACCGGGACACCAAGAAGCTTTCTTT. The rearrangement joins TRBV12-3 or TRBV12-4 to TRBJ1-1; D may be TRBD1 (6 bases). The CDR3 runs to 13 residues. V lost 5 bases and J 8 bases, leaving 15 bases between the germline ends.

This clonotype was seen at least ten times. This chain uses TRBV12-3 or TRBV12-4 with TRBJ2-5; D is ambiguous. The CDR3 consists of 11 residues. V was trimmed by 6 bases and J by 3 bases, leaving 5 bases between them. The CDR3 DNA reads TGTGCCAGCAGCCCAAAAGAGACCCAGTACTTC. It translates to CASSPKETQYF.

The chain joins TRBV13 to TRBJ2-7, with 9 bases identical to TRBD2. Trimming removed 4 bases from V and 3 bases from J; junction bases left unmatched: 16. CDR1 and CDR2 (germline): PRHDT, FYEKMQ (reference sequence). The CDR3 length is 18 residues. The DNA for the CDR3 is TGTGCCAGCAGCTCGGAAGGGGGGCTAGCGGGACTAGACTACGAGCAGTACTTC. This encodes CASSSEGGLAGLDYEQYF.

This clonotype appeared a few times. The chain carries TRBV20-1 and TRBJ2-1; TRBD2 matches at 8 bases. The CDR3 totals 16 residues. Losses at the gene ends were 2 bases for V and 7 bases for J; bases not matched to a gene: 13. Germline CDR1 is DFQATT and CDR2 is SNEGSKA (reference sequence). DNA of the CDR3: TGCAGTGCTAGACACGAACGGGAGGGCACTGGGAATGAGCAGTTCTTC. Its protein product is CSARHEREGTGNEQFF.

The V gene is TRBV6-5, the J gene TRBJ1-1, with a weak D call TRBD1 (6 bases). CDR1 MNHEY and CDR2 SVGAGI come from the germline V gene. This CDR3 has 17 amino acids. V lost 6 bases, J lost 0 bases, and 20 bases lay in between. The CDR3 nucleotides are TGTGCCAGCAGAAAACCCGGCAGGGACATCTTGAACACTGAAGCTTTCTTT. Its protein is CASRKPGRDILNTEAFF.

This chain connects TRBV7-3 to TRBJ2-5, with 7 bases aligning to TRBD1. The V gene end was trimmed by 5 bases and the J gene end by 3 bases; junction bases not matched to a gene: 3. Germline V gives CDR1 SGHTA, CDR2 FQGTGA. The CDR3 spans 13 residues. CDR3 amino acids: CASSPQGEETQYF. In nucleotides, the CDR3 is TGTGCCAGCAGCCCCCAGGGGGAAGAGACCCAGTACTTC.

The table lists this clonotype with many counts. V is TRBV19 and J is TRBJ2-1, with TRBD1 matching 8 bases. The trim removed 5 bases at V and 1 base at J, leaving 1 base unmatched. CDR1 and CDR2 (germline): LNHDA, SQIVND (reference sequence). CDR3 length equals 14 residues. The CDR3 sequence is CASSGQGSYNEQFF. The CDR3 coding sequence is TGTGCCAGTAGTGGACAGGGTTCCTACAATGAGCAGTTCTTC.

This clonotype was counted between two and nine times. This chain joins TRBV5-1 and TRBJ2-1; 11 bases fit TRBD2. Germline CDR1 and CDR2: SGHRS and YFSETQ. Trimming removed 1 base from V and 8 bases from J; junction bases left unmatched: 2. The CDR3 has 14 amino acids. The CDR3 sequence is CASSLTSGSYEQFF. The DNA of the CDR3 is TGCGCCAGCAGCTTGACTAGCGGGAGTTATGAGCAGTTCTTC.

This chain joins TRBV12-3 or TRBV12-4 and TRBJ2-4; TRBD1 agrees at 7 bases. This CDR3 has 17 amino acids. V lost 5 bases and J lost 3; bases outside the gene matches: 13. Here the CDR3 DNA reads TGTGCCAGCAGTCCGCCTTACAGGGGCAAAGACAAAAACATTCAGTACTTC. Protein sequence: CASSPPYRGKDKNIQYF.

The chain carries TRBV5-1 and TRBJ1-6; tentatively, D is TRBD1 (5 bases). The ends were cut back, 1 base at V and 9 bases at J, with 14 bases in the middle. The CDR3 sequence is 15 residues long. Germline loops: CDR1 SGHRS, CDR2 YFSETQ. The CDR3 DNA is TGCGCCAGCAGCTTGACCGGGACTCGGGGTTCACCCCTCCACTTT. It specifies CASSLTGTRGSPLHF.

The J gene is TRBJ2-3, the V gene TRBV20-1; 14 positions match TRBD2. Germline loops: CDR1 DFQATT, CDR2 SNEGSKA (reference sequence). This CDR3 is 20 amino acids long. J lost 2 bases, V lost 0 bases, and 13 bases had no gene match. CDR3 bases: TGCAGTGCTAGAGATCTTGGACTAGCGGGAGGTCTACCCCTCACAGATACGCAGTATTTT. Amino acid sequence: CSARDLGLAGGLPLTDTQYF.

J is TRBJ2-5 and V is TRBV9; tentative D call: TRBD2 (5 bases). Germline V CDR1 and CDR2: SGDLS, YYNGEE. This CDR3 has 15 residues. V was clipped by 3 bases and J by 4 bases, with 16 bases between them. CDR3 loop: CASSASWLARETQYF. CDR3 DNA sequence: TGTGCCAGCAGCGCCAGTTGGCTAGCACGAGAGACCCAGTACTTC.